A selection of T cell receptor beta chains follows, all from one sample in a study of metastatic and nonmetastatic thyroid tumors. TCRdb re-called clones via MiXCR from the PCR reads. The sample lists about 93,000 clones, roughly an eighth occurring once. Sequences were obtained from blood. The origin of the receptors is a female donor with papillary thyroid cancer or a benign thyroid nodule (not recorded which). Some clones in this sample may be carry-over from other donors' samples. CDR3s leave out the opening cysteine and the closing phenylalanine or tryptophan. Each record gives: V gene, CDR3 length, CDR3 protein.

v_call: TRBV11-2
cdr3_length: 14
cdr3_aa: ASSSPPGRATDTQY

v_call: TRBV30
cdr3_length: 9
cdr3_aa: AWSVSMGYT

v_call: TRBV20-1
cdr3_length: 12
cdr3_aa: SAASGGNNYGYT

v_call: TRBV4-1
cdr3_length: 15
cdr3_aa: ASSQPNRGLAKNIQY

v_call: TRBV5-4
cdr3_length: 18
cdr3_aa: ASSLGGWTGGPSGANVLT

v_call: TRBV4-1
cdr3_length: 13
cdr3_aa: ASSPTGQGMGGYT

v_call: TRBV2
cdr3_length: 11
cdr3_aa: ATQPGQQYEQY

v_call: TRBV3-1
cdr3_length: 12
cdr3_aa: ASSAQGRNQPQH

v_call: TRBV7-9
cdr3_length: 11
cdr3_aa: ASSTTVSYEQY

v_call: TRBV7-9
cdr3_length: 15
cdr3_aa: ASSPREGGTTYNEQF

v_call: TRBV7-3
cdr3_length: 15
cdr3_aa: ASSYTGVRGRRMGAF

v_call: TRBV20-1
cdr3_length: 11
cdr3_aa: SVPGDLNYGYT

v_call: TRBV6-1
cdr3_length: 10
cdr3_aa: ASYLTGDTQY

v_call: TRBV19
cdr3_length: 14
cdr3_aa: ASSLLGQGVTDTQY

v_call: TRBV12-3/TRBV12-4
cdr3_length: 15
cdr3_aa: ASSVGLAGGKRDEQF

v_call: TRBV7-9
cdr3_length: 11
cdr3_aa: ASSSLLTGELF

v_call: TRBV19
cdr3_length: 12
cdr3_aa: ASSIGGQNPRLF

v_call: TRBV6-4
cdr3_length: 11
cdr3_aa: ASSDLTRGGYT

v_call: TRBV6-1
cdr3_length: 11
cdr3_aa: ASKGSGTDTQY

v_call: TRBV7-6
cdr3_length: 13
cdr3_aa: ASSLTGTSSYEQY